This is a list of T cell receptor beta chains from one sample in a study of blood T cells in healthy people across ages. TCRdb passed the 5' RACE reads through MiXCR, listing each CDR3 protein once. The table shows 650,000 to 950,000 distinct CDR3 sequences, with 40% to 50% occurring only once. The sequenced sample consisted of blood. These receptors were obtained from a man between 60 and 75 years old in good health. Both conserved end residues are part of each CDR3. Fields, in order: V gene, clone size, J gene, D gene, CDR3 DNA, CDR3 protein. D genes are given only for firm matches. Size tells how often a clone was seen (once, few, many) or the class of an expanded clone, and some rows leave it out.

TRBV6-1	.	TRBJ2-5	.	TGTGCCAGCAGTGAATATAGGGGGTTGAAAGAGACCCAGTACTTC	CASSEYRGLKETQYF
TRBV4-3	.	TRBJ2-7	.	TGCGCCAGCAGCCAAGGTTCGGCTGACTCCTACGAGCAGTACTTC	CASSQGSADSYEQYF
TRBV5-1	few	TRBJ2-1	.	TGCGCCAGCAGCCCGACAGGCGCTACCTACAATGAGCAGTTCTTC	CASSPTGATYNEQFF
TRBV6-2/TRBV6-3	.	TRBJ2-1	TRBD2	TGTGCCAGCAGTTCGTTTAGCGGGGACTACAATGAGCAGTTCTTC	CASSSFSGDYNEQFF
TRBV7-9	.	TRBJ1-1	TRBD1	TGTGCCAGCTCAGGACAGGGGCCCAATTTTGAAGCTTTCTTT	CASSGQGPNFEAFF
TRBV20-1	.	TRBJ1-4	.	TGCAGCAAGAGGAGGTTGGCAGGGGCGGGTGAAAAACTGTTTTTT	CSKRRLAGAGEKLFF
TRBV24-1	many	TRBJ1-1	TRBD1	TGTGCCACCAGCACAGGGGGCACTGAAGCTTTCTTT	CATSTGGTEAFF
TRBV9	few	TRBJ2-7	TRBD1	TGTGCCAGCAGCGTAGCAGGGGGCCTCTCCTACGAGCAGTACTTC	CASSVAGGLSYEQYF
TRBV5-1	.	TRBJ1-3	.	TGCGCCAGCAGCTTAAATCCGATGTCAGGAAACACCATATATTTT	CASSLNPMSGNTIYF
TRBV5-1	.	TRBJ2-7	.	TGCGCCAGCAGCCGTTTCCCTTTTACGACAGACGGCCCCTACGAGCAGTACTTC	CASSRFPFTTDGPYEQYF
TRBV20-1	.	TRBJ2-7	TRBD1	TGCAGTGCCGACAGGGGGTCCTACAATGAGCAGTACTTC	CSADRGSYNEQYF
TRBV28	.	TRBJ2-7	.	TGTGCCAGCAGTCCCCCGACAGTGATCCTCGATGGTGAGCAGTACTTC	CASSPPTVILDGEQYF
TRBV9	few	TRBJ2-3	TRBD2	TGTGCCAGCAGCGTAGAGGCTAGCGGGTCCACAGATACGCAGTATTTT	CASSVEASGSTDTQYF
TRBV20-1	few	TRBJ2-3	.	TGCAGTGCTACTCAAACCCCGGGACTGGCAAAAAACACAGATACGCAGTATTTT	CSATQTPGLAKNTDTQYF
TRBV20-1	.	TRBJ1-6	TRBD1	TGCAGTGCTAGGTCCAGGGGGGGTTCACCCCTCCACTTT	CSARSRGGSPLHF
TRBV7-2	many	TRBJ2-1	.	TGTGCCAGCAGCGACCTACTAGGTTCCTACAATGAGCAGTTCTTC	CASSDLLGSYNEQFF
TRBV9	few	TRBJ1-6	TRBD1	TGTGCCAGCAGGTGGGACAGTAATTCACCCCTCCACTTT	CASRWDSNSPLHF
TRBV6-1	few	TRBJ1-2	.	TGTGCCAGCAGTGAAAAGTCGGACTATGGCTACACCTTC	CASSEKSDYGYTF
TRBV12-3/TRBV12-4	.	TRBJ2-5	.	TGTGCCAGCAGTCGCTGGAGGAACCAAGAGACCCAGTACTTC	CASSRWRNQETQYF
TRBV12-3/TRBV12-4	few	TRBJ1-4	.	TGTGCCAGCAGGGAGGGTAATACGAATGAAAAACTGTTTTTT	CASREGNTNEKLFF
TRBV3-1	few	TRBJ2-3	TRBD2	TGTGCCAGCTCGGGACTAGCGGGGGGGCCCCCCACAGATACGCAGTATTTT	CASSGLAGGPPTDTQYF
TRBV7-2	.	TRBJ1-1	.	TGTGCCAGCAGCTCTAACCGCCTTGGGAACACTGAAGCTTTCTTT	CASSSNRLGNTEAFF
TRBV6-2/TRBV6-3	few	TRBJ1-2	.	TGTGCCAGCAGTTACTCGAGGGGGAATTCTAACTATGGCTACACCTTC	CASSYSRGNSNYGYTF
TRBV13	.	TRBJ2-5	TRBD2	TGTGTCAGCAGCTTCGGGCGCGTTAGTAGCGGGCTTTCAGAGACCCAGTACTTC	CVSSFGRVSSGLSETQYF
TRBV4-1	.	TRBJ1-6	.	TGCGCCAGCAGCCAAGATCATATAGGGTCCTTCACACCCCTCCACTTT	CASSQDHIGSFTPLHF
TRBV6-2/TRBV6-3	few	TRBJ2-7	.	TGTGCCAGCACTCCTACGGGCTTAAATCTGGCGCGAATCTCCTACGAGCAGTACTTC	CASTPTGLNLARISYEQYF
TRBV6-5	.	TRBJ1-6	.	TGTGCCAGCGGTTACTCGACGGAGAGCTCCTATAATTCACCCCTCCACTTT	CASGYSTESSYNSPLHF
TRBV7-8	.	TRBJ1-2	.	TGTGCCAGTAGCTTAGCCCCAGGGCCCTATGGCTACACCTTC	CASSLAPGPYGYTF
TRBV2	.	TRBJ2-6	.	TGTGCCAGCGGGGGTTCTGGGGCCAACGTCCCGACTTTC	CASGGSGANVPTF
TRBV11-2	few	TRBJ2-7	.	TGTGCCAGCAGCTTAGGTGGCCCTGCCTACGAGCAGTACTTC	CASSLGGPAYEQYF
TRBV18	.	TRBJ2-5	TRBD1	TGTGCCAGCTCATCCTTTCAGGGGGCGAAGGAGACCCAGTACTTC	CASSSFQGAKETQYF
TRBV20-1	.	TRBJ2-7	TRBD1	TGCAGTGCCGACCGGGACAGGGGCTACGAGCAGTACTTC	CSADRDRGYEQYF
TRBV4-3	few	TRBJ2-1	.	TGCGCCAGCAGCCAAGCCCAGGGTTCCTACAATGAGCAGTTCTTC	CASSQAQGSYNEQFF
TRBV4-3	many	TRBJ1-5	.	TGCGCCAGCAGCGGGGGTTGGGGGATTGGCAATCAGCCCCAGCATTTT	CASSGGWGIGNQPQHF
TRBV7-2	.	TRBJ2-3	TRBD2	TGTGCCAGCAGCTTAGGTTCGAGCGGGGGCACAGATACGCAGTATTTT	CASSLGSSGGTDTQYF
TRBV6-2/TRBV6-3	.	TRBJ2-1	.	TGTGCCAGCAGTGAGATGAGTAATGAGCAGTTCTTC	CASSEMSNEQFF
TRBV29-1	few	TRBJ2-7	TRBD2	TGCAGCGTTGATTTTGGGCTAGCGGGGGCCTACGAGCAGTACTTC	CSVDFGLAGAYEQYF
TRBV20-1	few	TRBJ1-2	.	TGCAGTGCTAGGGGGGACTACGGCTACACCTTC	CSARGDYGYTF
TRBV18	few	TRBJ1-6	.	TGTGCCAGCTCACCATGGTATCTCGTCGGGCAGCCAGACGCCTATAATTCACCCCTCCACTTT	CASSPWYLVGQPDAYNSPLHF
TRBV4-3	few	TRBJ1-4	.	TGCGCCAGCAGCCCTGGGGATACAACTAATGAAAAACTGTTTTTT	CASSPGDTTNEKLFF
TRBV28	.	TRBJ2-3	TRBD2	TGTGCCAGCAGTTGGGCGGGAGTGCCAGATACGCAGTATTTT	CASSWAGVPDTQYF
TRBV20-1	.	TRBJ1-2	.	TGCAGTGCTAGCCGACCGGACTCCACCGTGGGCTACACCTTC	CSASRPDSTVGYTF
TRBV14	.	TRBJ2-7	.	TGTGCCAGCAGCCCCCAAGCGGGCACGACCTACGAGCAGTACTTC	CASSPQAGTTYEQYF
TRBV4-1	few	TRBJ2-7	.	TGCGCCAGCAGCCAGGAGAAGTGGGACGAGCAGTACTTC	CASSQEKWDEQYF
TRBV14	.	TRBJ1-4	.	TGTGCCAGCAGCCAAGCCGGGGTTTCGGAGAAACTGTTTTTT	CASSQAGVSEKLFF
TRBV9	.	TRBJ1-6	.	TGTGCCAGCAGCGTAGAGAGGGTATGGTCTTATAATTCACCCCTCCACTTT	CASSVERVWSYNSPLHF
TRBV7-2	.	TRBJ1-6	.	TGTGCCAGCAGCCGGGATTTCTATAATTCACCCCTCCACTTT	CASSRDFYNSPLHF
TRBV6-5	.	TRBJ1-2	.	TGTGCCAGCGTATTCGGTAACCGTAACTATGGCTACACCTTC	CASVFGNRNYGYTF
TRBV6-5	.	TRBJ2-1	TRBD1	TGTGCCAGCAGAATGACAGGGGGCAATGAGCAGTTCTTC	CASRMTGGNEQFF
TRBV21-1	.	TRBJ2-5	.	TGTGCCAGCAGCAAAGATCTACGACGGAACCAAGAGACCCAGTACTTC	CASSKDLRRNQETQYF